These T cell receptor beta chains were read from a single sample in a study of human versus mouse CDR3 diversity and MHC coevolution. Here immunoSEQ multiplex PCR was the method, and the copy in TCRdb shows in-frame clones only, minus some. The sample includes about 77,000 clones, just under 95% of them seen just once. The specimen sequenced was naive CD4+ T cells from blood. The receptors shown here come from a person between 25 and 75 years old in good health. CDR3s include the opening cysteine and the closing phenylalanine or tryptophan. The order of the fields is J gene, CDR3 length, clone size, V gene, D gene, CDR3 DNA, CDR3 protein. The D gene is left open where the match is weak. Not all rows give a size; the values are once, few, many and, for expanded clones, a class.

>TRBJ2-7|14|NA|TRBV6-5|NA
TGTGCCAGCAGTTACTCGGCCTCAAATTACGAGCAGTACTTC
CASSYSASNYEQYF
>TRBJ2-7|13|NA|TRBV5-4|NA
TGTGCCAGCAGCTTGGATCAATTCTACGAGCAGTACTTC
CASSLDQFYEQYF
>TRBJ2-1|14|NA|TRBV5-1|TRBD1
TGCGCCAGCAGCTATCCGGGACAGTACAATGAGCAGTTCTTC
CASSYPGQYNEQFF
>TRBJ2-7|13|NA|TRBV2|TRBD1
TGTGCCAGCAGCGTTAGACAGGGGCGCGAGCAGTACTTC
CASSVRQGREQYF
>TRBJ1-1|15|once|TRBV18|NA
TGTGCCAGCTCACCACCGGCCAGTTTGAACACTGAAGCTTTCTTT
CASSPPASLNTEAFF
>TRBJ2-2|16|NA|TRBV5-5|TRBD2
TGTGCCAGCAGCTACGGGACTAGCGGGGGTCCCGGGGAGCTGTTTTTT
CASSYGTSGGPGELFF
>TRBJ1-2|13|NA|TRBV30|NA
TGTGCCTGGAGAGGGGGGGGTAACTATGGCTACACCTTC
CAWRGGGNYGYTF
>TRBJ2-5|16|NA|TRBV6-6|TRBD2
TGTGCCAGCAGTTACTCTAGCGGGGGGGTATTAGAGACCCAGTACTTC
CASSYSSGGVLETQYF
>TRBJ2-1|15|NA|TRBV6-1|TRBD2
TGTGCCCTACGTGAGAGGACTAGCAGCTACAATGAGCAGTTCTTC
CALRERTSSYNEQFF
>TRBJ2-3|11|NA|TRBV5-1|NA
TGCGCCAGCAGCTCGGGAGATACGCAGTATTTT
CASSSGDTQYF
>TRBJ1-6|14|NA|TRBV30|TRBD1
TGTGCCTGGAGCCCCGGGACAGCAAATTCACCCCTCCACTTT
CAWSPGTANSPLHF
>TRBJ2-7|14|NA|TRBV18|NA
TGTGCCAGCTCACCACCTACTCTGAACCACGAGCAGTACTTC
CASSPPTLNHEQYF
>TRBJ1-1|13|once|TRBV27|NA
TGTGCCAGCAGGGTGGAGGGGAACACTGAAGCTTTCTTT
CASRVEGNTEAFF
>TRBJ2-7|15|NA|TRBV7-9|TRBD1
TGTGCCAGCAGCCCCCAAGACAGGGGTCCCTACGAGCAGTACTTC
CASSPQDRGPYEQYF
>TRBJ1-1|11|NA|TRBV19|NA
TGTGCCAGCAACGGTAACACTGAAGCTTTCTTT
CASNGNTEAFF
>TRBJ1-1|12|NA|TRBV18|TRBD1
TGTGCCAGCTCACCAGCGGACAGGGGGACTTTCTTT
CASSPADRGTFF
>TRBJ2-6|16|NA|TRBV4-1|TRBD1
TGCGCCAGCAGCCAGCCAGGGGGAACTGGGGCCAACGTCCTGACTTTC
CASSQPGGTGANVLTF
>TRBJ1-3|15|NA|TRBV4-1|NA
TGCGCCAGCAGCCAAGAACAGACAGCTGGAAACACCATATATTTT
CASSQEQTAGNTIYF
>TRBJ1-4|15|once|TRBV2|NA
TGTGCCAGCCTCCGCACCCGGGACACAAATGAAAAACTGTTTTTT
CASLRTRDTNEKLFF
>TRBJ1-4|14|NA|TRBV5-1|NA
TGCGCCAGCAGCGAAATCGGACAAGGGGAAAAACTGTTTTTT
CASSEIGQGEKLFF
>TRBJ1-2|15|NA|TRBV6-5|TRBD1
TGTGCCAGCAGTTACACGGACAGGGTGGACTATGGCTACACCTTC
CASSYTDRVDYGYTF
>TRBJ1-2|12|NA|TRBV2|TRBD1
TGTGCCAGCAGGTCGGGGGACCGGACAGGGTACTTC
CASRSGDRTGYF
>TRBJ2-7|16|NA|TRBV18|TRBD1
TGTGCCAGCTCACCAGAAGGGACAGTACTCTCCTACGAGCAGTACTTC
CASSPEGTVLSYEQYF
>TRBJ2-7|17|NA|TRBV9|NA
TGTGTCAGCAGCGTATGCAGGGGTCGGGGGGAAACCTACGAGCAGTACTTC
CVSSVCRGRGETYEQYF
>TRBJ2-7|13|NA|TRBV11-2|NA
TGTGCCAGCAGTTCTAGGATGGACTACGAGCAGTACTTC
CASSSRMDYEQYF
>TRBJ1-2|17|NA|TRBV21-1|NA
TGTGCCAGCAGCAATTGGGCGACAGGGCTCACTAACTATGGCTACACCTTC
CASSNWATGLTNYGYTF
>TRBJ1-3|14|NA|TRBV7-9|NA
TGTGCCAGCAGCTTATTGCGTGCTGGAAACACCATATATTTT
CASSLLRAGNTIYF
>TRBJ2-3|16|NA|TRBV7-2|TRBD2
TGTGCCAGCAGCTTAAGGCTAGCGGGGACTGGGGATACGCAGTATTTT
CASSLRLAGTGDTQYF
>TRBJ1-5|21|NA|TRBV27|NA
TGTGCCAGCAGTTTTCAGGGTTTAGGTGGGTTAGAAGTATTATGCAATCAGCCCCAGCATTTT
CASSFQGLGGLEVLCNQPQHF
>TRBJ1-2|13|NA|TRBV6-5|NA
TGTGCCAGCAGTTACGCGGCAGTTAAGGGCTACACCTTC
CASSYAAVKGYTF
>TRBJ1-1|13|NA|TRBV18|TRBD1
TGTGCCAGCTCACAGGGGGCGCGCACTGAAGCTTTCTTT
CASSQGARTEAFF
>TRBJ2-3|15|NA|TRBV30|TRBD2
TGTGCCTTCATGATCGGGGGGTGGTATCCAGATACGCAGTATTTT
CAFMIGGWYPDTQYF
>TRBJ1-1|13|NA|TRBV2|TRBD1
TGTGCCAGCAGGGGACAGGGGAGCACTGAAGCTTTCTTT
CASRGQGSTEAFF
>TRBJ2-7|17|NA|TRBV14|NA
TGTGCCAGCAGCCCCAGCGGTGTGGGGAGAAAAGGGTACGAGCAGTACTTC
CASSPSGVGRKGYEQYF
>TRBJ2-7|14|once|TRBV19|TRBD1
TGTGCCAGTAGTAGGGACAGGGACTCCTACGAGCAGTACTTC
CASSRDRDSYEQYF
>TRBJ2-2|16|NA|TRBV7-9|NA
TGTGCCAGCAGCTTAGCGTTTCTACGGGAAGGCGGGGAGCTGTTTTTT
CASSLAFLREGGELFF
>TRBJ2-7|14|NA|TRBV2|NA
TGTGCCAGCAGTGAGAGCAGGCTTGCCTACGAGCAGTACTTC
CASSESRLAYEQYF
>TRBJ1-2|13|NA|TRBV7-9|TRBD1
TGTGCCAGCAGCCCTGGACAGGACTATGGCTACACCTTC
CASSPGQDYGYTF
>TRBJ2-7|15|NA|TRBV6-1|TRBD1
TGTGCCAGCAGTGAAATGACAGGGGGTGCCTACGAGCAGTACTTC
CASSEMTGGAYEQYF
>TRBJ2-3|16|NA|TRBV9|TRBD1
TGTGCCAGCAGCCCCCAGACAGGGTCTAGCACAGATACGCAGTATTTT
CASSPQTGSSTDTQYF
>TRBJ2-1|15|NA|TRBV10-3|TRBD2
TGTGCCATCAGTGAGTCGCCCGGACTAGTCTATGAGCAGTTCTTC
CAISESPGLVYEQFF